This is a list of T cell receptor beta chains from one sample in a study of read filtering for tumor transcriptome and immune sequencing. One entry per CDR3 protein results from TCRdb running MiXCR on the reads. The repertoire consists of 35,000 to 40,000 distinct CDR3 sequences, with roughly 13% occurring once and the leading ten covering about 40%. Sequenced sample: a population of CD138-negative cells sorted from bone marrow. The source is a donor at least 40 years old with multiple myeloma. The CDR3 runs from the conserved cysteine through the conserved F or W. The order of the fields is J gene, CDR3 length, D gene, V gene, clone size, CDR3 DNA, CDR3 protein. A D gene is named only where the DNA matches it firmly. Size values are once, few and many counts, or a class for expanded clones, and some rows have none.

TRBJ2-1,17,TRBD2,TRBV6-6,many,TGTGCCAGCAGTTACTCACTGGGGACTAGCTCCTACAATGAGCAGTTCTTC,CASSYSLGTSSYNEQFF
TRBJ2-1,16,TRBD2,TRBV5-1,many,TGCGCCAGCAGCTTGGTGGGCGGGAGAATCTACAATGAGCAGTTCTTC,CASSLVGGRIYNEQFF
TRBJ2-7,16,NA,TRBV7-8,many,TGTGCCAGCAGCTTCCCCAAAGCCGGACAGCTCTACGAGCAGTACTTC,CASSFPKAGQLYEQYF
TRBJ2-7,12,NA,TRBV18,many,TGTGCCAGCTCCGCACAGGGCTTGGAGCAGTACTTC,CASSAQGLEQYF
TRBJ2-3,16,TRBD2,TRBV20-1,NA,TGCAGTGCTCACCTTCCAGCGGGAGGGCCCACAGATACGCAGTATTTT,CSAHLPAGGPTDTQYF
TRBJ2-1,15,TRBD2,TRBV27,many,TGTGCCAGCAGTTTATCGACTAGCGGGAGCAATGAGCAGTTCTTC,CASSLSTSGSNEQFF
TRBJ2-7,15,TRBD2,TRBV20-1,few,TGCAGTGCTAGAGATTGGGGGGGAGTGGTAGACGAGCAGTACTTC,CSARDWGGVVDEQYF
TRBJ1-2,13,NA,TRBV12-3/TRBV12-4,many,TGTGCCAGCAGTTTTGCGGGGGCATATGGCTACACCTTC,CASSFAGAYGYTF
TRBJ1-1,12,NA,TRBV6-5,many,TGTGCCAGCGAATCAGGGAACACTGAAGCTTTCTTT,CASESGNTEAFF
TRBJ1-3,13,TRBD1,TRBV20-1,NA,TGCAGTGCTAGACCGGGACAGGCGAACACCATATATTTT,CSARPGQANTIYF
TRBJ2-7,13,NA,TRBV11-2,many,TGTGCCAGCAGCCCCCTCCGCACCTACGAGCAGTACTTC,CASSPLRTYEQYF
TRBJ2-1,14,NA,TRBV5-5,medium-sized,TGTGAGTTAAGCGACAGCCTCTCCTACAATGAGCAGTTCTTC,CELSDSLSYNEQFF
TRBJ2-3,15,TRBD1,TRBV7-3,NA,TGTGCCAGCAGCTCCGGACAGGGGATAACAGATACGCAGTATTTT,CASSSGQGITDTQYF
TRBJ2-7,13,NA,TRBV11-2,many,TGTGCCAGCAGCTTAGACAGGGGTTACGAGCAGTACTTC,CASSLDRGYEQYF
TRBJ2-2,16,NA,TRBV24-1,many,TGTGCCACCAGTGACACGGCAGGCGGGAACACCGGGGAGCTGTTTTTT,CATSDTAGGNTGELFF
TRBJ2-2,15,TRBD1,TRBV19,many,TGTGCCAGTAGTACCCAGGGGGCCAACACCGGGGAGCTGTTTTTT,CASSTQGANTGELFF
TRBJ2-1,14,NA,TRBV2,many,TGTGCCAGCAGTGAATTTGGGACCTACAATGAGCAGTTCTTC,CASSEFGTYNEQFF
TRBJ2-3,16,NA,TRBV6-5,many,TGTGCCAGCAGCCCCGACTGGAGCCGGTACACAGATACGCAGTATTTT,CASSPDWSRYTDTQYF
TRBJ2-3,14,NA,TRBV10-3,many,TGTGCCATCTATAGCGGACAGTACACAGATACGCAGTATTTT,CAIYSGQYTDTQYF
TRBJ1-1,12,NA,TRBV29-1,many,TGCAGCGTTCGGGGAGTGGGCACTGAAGCTTTCTTT,CSVRGVGTEAFF
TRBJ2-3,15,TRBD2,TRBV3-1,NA,TGTGCCGGCAGGCCTAGCGGGACTAGCACAGATACGCAGTATTTT,CAGRPSGTSTDTQYF
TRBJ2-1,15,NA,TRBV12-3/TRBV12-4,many,TGTGCCAGCAGTATATGGGACTCCTCGGTGAATGAGCAGTTCTTC,CASSIWDSSVNEQFF
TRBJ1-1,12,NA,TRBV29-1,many,TGCAGCGTTCAACTGGGGGTCGCTGAAGCTTTCTTT,CSVQLGVAEAFF
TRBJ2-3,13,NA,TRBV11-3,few,TGTGCCAGCAGTTCGCCGGGCGGAGATACGCAGTATTTT,CASSSPGGDTQYF
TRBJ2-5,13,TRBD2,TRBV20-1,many,TGCAGTGCTATAGCGGGGTACCAAGAGACCCAGTACTTC,CSAIAGYQETQYF
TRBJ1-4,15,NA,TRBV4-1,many,TGCGCCAGCAGCCAAGGAAGGAATACTAATGAAAAACTGTTTTTT,CASSQGRNTNEKLFF
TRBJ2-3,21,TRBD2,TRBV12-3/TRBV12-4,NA,TGTGCCAGCAGTTTAAGAGGGGGGGTCGGGACTAGCGGGAGACTGACAGATACGCAGTATTTT,CASSLRGGVGTSGRLTDTQYF
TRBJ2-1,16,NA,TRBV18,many,TGTGCCAGCCGAGATTTAGCGAGAAGCTCCTACAATGAGCAGTTCTTC,CASRDLARSSYNEQFF
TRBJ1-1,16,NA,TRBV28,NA,TGTGCCATCTCCCGGGACTGGGGGTTTTTTAACACTGAAGCTTTCTTT,CAISRDWGFFNTEAFF
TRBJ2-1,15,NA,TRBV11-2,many,TGTGCCAGCACCTCTCCGACGGCCTCCTACAATGAGCAGTTCTTC,CASTSPTASYNEQFF
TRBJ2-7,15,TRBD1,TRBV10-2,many,TGCGCCAGCAGTGACCGGACAGGGGTGTTCTACGAGCAGTACTTC,CASSDRTGVFYEQYF
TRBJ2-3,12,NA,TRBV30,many,TGTGCCTGGAGTTTGAGCACAGATACGCAGTATTTT,CAWSLSTDTQYF
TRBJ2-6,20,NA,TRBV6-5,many,TGTGCCAGCAGTTACTCGAGTGTCGGGCTAGGGCCCTCTGGGGCCAACGTCCTGACTTTC,CASSYSSVGLGPSGANVLTF
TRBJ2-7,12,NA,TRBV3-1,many,TGTGCCAGCAGCCAACGGAACTACGAGCAGTACTTC,CASSQRNYEQYF
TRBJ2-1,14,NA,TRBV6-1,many,TGTGCCAGCACGGTGGCCGTGGGTCGGAATGAGCAGTTCTTC,CASTVAVGRNEQFF
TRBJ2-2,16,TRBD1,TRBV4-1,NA,TGCGCCAGCAGCCAAGGGACAGGGCTGAACACCGGGGAGCTGTTTTTT,CASSQGTGLNTGELFF
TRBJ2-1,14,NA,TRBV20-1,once,TGCAGTGCTAGAGTTGGGAGGAGTGGATTTGAGCAGTTCTTC,CSARVGRSGFEQFF
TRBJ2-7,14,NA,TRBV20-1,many,TGCAGTGCTCCCCGGGCCTCCTCAGGTTACGAGCAGTACTTC,CSAPRASSGYEQYF
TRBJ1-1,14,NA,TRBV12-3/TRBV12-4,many,TGTGCCAGCAGTCCGACAGGACTAAACACTGAAGCTTTCTTT,CASSPTGLNTEAFF
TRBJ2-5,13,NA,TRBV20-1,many,TGCAGTGCTAGGGTACCGATGCAAGAGACCCAGTACTTC,CSARVPMQETQYF
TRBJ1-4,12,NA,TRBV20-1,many,TGCAGTGCGAAGGGATCTAATGAAAAACTGTTTTTT,CSAKGSNEKLFF
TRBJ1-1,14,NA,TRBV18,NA,TGTGCCAGCTCACGAGAGGACCGGGACACTGAAGCTTCCTTT,CASSREDRDTEASF
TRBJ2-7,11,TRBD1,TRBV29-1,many,TGCAGCACCTGGACAGGGATGGAGCAGTACTTC,CSTWTGMEQYF
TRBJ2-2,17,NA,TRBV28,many,TGTGCCAGCACCCCGAGATCGGGACGAAGTTACACCGGGGAGCTGTTTTTT,CASTPRSGRSYTGELFF
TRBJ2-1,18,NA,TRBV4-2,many,TGTGCCAGCAGCCAAGACGGGGCGCTTAGCAGCGCGGACAATGAGCAGTTCTTC,CASSQDGALSSADNEQFF
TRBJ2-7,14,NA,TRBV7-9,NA,TGTGCCAGCAGCTTAGAGGACAGTTACTACGAGCAGTACTTC,CASSLEDSYYEQYF
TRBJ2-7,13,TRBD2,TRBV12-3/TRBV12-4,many,TGTGCCAGCAGTTTAACTAGCGGGAAAGAGCAGTACTTC,CASSLTSGKEQYF
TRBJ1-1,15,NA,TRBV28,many,TGTGCCAGCAGCGGGCGCGTGGGGGGCAAAACTGAAGCTTTCTTT,CASSGRVGGKTEAFF
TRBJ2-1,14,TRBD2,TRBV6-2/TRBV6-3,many,TGTGCCAGCAGGAGGACTAGCGGATACAATGAGCAGTTCTTC,CASRRTSGYNEQFF
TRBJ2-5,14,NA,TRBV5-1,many,TGCGCCAGCAGCTTGGGTGCTAGCCGAGAGACCCAGTACTTC,CASSLGASRETQYF
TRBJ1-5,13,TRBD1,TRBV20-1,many,TGCAGTGCGGCGGACAGGGTTAATCAGCCCCAGCATTTT,CSAADRVNQPQHF
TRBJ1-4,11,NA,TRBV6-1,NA,TGTGCCAGCGGCTTATCGGGAAAACTGTTTTTT,CASGLSGKLFF
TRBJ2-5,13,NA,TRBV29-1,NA,TGCAGCGTTGGACAGGGCGGGGGAGGGACCCAGTACTTC,CSVGQGGGGTQYF